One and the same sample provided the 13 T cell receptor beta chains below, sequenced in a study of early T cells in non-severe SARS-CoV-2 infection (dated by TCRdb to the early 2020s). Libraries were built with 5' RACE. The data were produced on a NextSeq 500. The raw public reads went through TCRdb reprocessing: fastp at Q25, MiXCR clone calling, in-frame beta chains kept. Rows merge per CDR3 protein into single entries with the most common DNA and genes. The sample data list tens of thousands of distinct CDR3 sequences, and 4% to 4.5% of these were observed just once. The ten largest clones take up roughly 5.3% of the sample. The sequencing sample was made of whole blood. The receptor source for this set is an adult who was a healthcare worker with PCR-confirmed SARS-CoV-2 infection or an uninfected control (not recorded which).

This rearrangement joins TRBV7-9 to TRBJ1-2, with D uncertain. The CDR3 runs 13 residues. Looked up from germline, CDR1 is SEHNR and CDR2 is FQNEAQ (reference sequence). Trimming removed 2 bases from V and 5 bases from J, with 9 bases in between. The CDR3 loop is CASSLKRDYGYTF. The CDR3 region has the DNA TGTGCCAGCAGCTTAAAAAGAGATTATGGCTACACCTTC.

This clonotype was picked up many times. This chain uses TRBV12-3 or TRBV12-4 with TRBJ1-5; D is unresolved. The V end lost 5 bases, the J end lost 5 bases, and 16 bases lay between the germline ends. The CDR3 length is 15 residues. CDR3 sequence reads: CASSRRGSPDQPQHF. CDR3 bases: TGTGCCAGCAGTCGAAGAGGCAGTCCCGATCAGCCCCAGCATTTT.

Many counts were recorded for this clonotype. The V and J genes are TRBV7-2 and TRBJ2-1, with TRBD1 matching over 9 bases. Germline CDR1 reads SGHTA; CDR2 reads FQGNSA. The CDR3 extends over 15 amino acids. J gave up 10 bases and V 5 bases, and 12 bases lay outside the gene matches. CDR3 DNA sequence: TGTGCCAGCAGCGTCCGGGACAGGGTTTGGGAGGAGCAGTTCTTC. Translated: CASSVRDRVWEEQFF.

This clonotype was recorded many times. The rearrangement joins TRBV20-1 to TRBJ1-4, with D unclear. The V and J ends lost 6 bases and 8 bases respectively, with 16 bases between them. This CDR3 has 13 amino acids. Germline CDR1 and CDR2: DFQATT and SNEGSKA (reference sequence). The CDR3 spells CSAVGPEGEKLFF. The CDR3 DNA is TGCAGTGCGGTCGGACCGGAGGGAGAAAAACTGTTTTTT.

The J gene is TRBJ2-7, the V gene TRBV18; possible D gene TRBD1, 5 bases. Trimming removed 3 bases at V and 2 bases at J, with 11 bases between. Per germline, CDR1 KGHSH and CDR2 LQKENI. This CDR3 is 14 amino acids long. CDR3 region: CASSPATATYEQYF. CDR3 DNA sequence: TGTGCCAGCTCACCTGCGACAGCTACCTACGAGCAGTACTTC.

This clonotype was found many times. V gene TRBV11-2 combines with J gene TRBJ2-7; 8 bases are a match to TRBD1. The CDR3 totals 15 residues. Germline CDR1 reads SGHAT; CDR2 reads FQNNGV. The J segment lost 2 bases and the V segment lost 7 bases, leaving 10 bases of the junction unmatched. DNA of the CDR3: TGTGCCAGCATCGGCATCAGGGGGCCACCCTACGAGCAGTACTTC. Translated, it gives CASIGIRGPPYEQYF.

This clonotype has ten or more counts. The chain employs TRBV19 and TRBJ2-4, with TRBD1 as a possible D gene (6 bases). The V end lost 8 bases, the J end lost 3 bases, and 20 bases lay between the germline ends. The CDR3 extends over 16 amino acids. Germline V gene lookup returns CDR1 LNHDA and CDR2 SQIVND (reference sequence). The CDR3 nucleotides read TGTGCCAGTGGGAAAGACAGGTCAAGTTACAAAAACATTCAGTACTTC. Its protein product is CASGKDRSSYKNIQYF.

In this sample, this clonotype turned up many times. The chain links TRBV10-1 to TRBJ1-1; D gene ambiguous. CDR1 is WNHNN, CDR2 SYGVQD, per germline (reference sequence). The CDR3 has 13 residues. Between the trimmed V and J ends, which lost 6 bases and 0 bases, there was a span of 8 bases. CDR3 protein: CASREAMNTEAFF. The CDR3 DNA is TGCGCCAGCAGAGAAGCCATGAACACTGAAGCTTTCTTT.

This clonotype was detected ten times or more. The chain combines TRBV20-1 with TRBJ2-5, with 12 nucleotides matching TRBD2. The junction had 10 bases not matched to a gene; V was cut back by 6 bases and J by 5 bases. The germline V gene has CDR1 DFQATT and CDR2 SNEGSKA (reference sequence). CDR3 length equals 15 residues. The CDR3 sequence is CSAPGRLAGVETQYF. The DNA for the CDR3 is TGCAGTGCCCCTGGGAGACTAGCGGGGGTTGAGACCCAGTACTTC.

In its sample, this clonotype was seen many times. DNA for the CDR3: TGCGCCAGCAGCCGCGAACCCAGGGCGGAAGGCTCCTACGAGCAGTACTTC. Encoded protein: CASSREPRAEGSYEQYF. The chain employs TRBV4-3 and TRBJ2-7; D is possibly TRBD1 (5 bases). Between the trimmed V and J ends, which lost 4 bases and 0 bases, there was a span of 19 bases. CDR3 length: 17 amino acids. The germline V gene has CDR1 LGHNA and CDR2 YSLEER.

The CDR3 sequence: CASMRRGYNEKLFF. The DNA for the CDR3 is TGTGCCAGCATGCGCAGGGGCTATAATGAAAAACTGTTTTTT. This chain connects TRBV7-2 to TRBJ1-4, with a weak D call TRBD1 (6 bases). Germline V lookup: CDR1 SGHTA, CDR2 FQGNSA. V lost 7 bases and J 4 bases, leaving 13 bases between the germline ends. There are 14 residues in the CDR3.

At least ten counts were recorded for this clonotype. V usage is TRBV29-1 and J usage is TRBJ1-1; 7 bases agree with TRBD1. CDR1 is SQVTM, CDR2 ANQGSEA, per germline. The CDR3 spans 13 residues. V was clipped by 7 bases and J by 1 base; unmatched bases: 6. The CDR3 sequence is CSGSRDRNTEAFF. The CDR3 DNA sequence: TGCAGCGGGAGCCGGGACAGGAACACTGAAGCTTTCTTT.

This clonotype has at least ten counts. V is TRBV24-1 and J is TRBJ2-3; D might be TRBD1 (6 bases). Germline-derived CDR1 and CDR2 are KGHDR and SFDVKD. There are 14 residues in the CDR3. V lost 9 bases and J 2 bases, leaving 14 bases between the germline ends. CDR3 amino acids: CATALTGSTDTQYF. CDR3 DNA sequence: TGTGCCACCGCACTCACAGGGTCCACAGATACGCAGTATTTT.